This T cell receptor (beta chain) was found in a study of cytomegalovirus exposure and HLA in healthy donors. Findings and caveats of the study: Later, TCR association rates were found to vary by HLA locus, highest for DRB1 and lowest for HLA-C. Versus the approximately 700-donor mean, an Asian-associated ancestry cluster reportedly showed fewer N-insertions in a later analysis.

Both 60 Vbeta primers and 13 Jbeta primers went into the PCR. In the authors' workflow: The count from a later analysis was 60 million to 85 million unique TCR beta chains, some 10 million of them shared. Profiling relied on immunoSEQ multiplex PCR, and the TCRdb table lists in-frame clones only, not all of them. The V and J calls and clone size come from that table; D and trimming were worked out from the DNA. This sample lists about 52,000 clones; its ten largest clones have 12%. The CDR3 is 11 amino acids. Germline CDR1 is SGHDN and CDR2 is FVKESK. With regard to this clone: Its matching antigen is unknown. A junction end diverges from the germline sequence, so it may reflect a read error.

Donors likely had unrecorded immune exposures despite being nominally healthy when sampled. This chain links TRBV14 with TRBJ2-7, with a possible D match to TRBD2 (6 bases). This receptor was obtained from an older woman in good health and CMV-seropositive. Sequencing was carried out using PBMCs. The CDR3 protein is CARSLAYEQYF. CDR3 sequence (DNA): TGTGCCAGAAGCCTAGCGTACGAGCAGTACTTC.